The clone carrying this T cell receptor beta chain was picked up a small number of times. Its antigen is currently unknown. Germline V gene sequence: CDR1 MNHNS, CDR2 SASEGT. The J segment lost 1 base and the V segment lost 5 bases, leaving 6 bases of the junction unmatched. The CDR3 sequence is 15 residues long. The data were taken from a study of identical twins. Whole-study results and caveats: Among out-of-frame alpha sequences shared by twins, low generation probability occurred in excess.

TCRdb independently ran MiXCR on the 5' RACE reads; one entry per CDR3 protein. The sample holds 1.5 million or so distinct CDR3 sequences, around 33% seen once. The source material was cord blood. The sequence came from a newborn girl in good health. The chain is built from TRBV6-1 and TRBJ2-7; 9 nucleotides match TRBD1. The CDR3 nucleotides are TGTGCCAGCAGTAAGTCCGGGACAGGGTCCTACGAGCAGTACTTC. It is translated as CASSKSGTGSYEQYF.